The clone carrying this TCR beta chain was found many times. The source material, RNA transcripts, was used to amplify TCR beta CDR3 regions. TCR CDR3 underwent first-round RT-PCR with the HTBI primer set. TCRdb ran MiXCR on the multiplex PCR reads and lists one entry per CDR3 protein. The sample contains about 180,000 distinct CDR3 sequences, about 15% of which appear only once. The data derive from a study of T cells in Graves' hyperthyroidism and ophthalmopathy. The trim removed 0 bases at V and 6 bases at J, leaving 7 bases unmatched. The CDR3 is 16 amino acids. Per germline, CDR1 SGHDT and CDR2 YYEEEE. Fresh peripheral blood, 9.5 to 10 ml of it, supplied the PBMCs.

Sequencing used blood. The J gene is TRBJ1-4, the V gene TRBV5-6, with 8 bases identical to TRBD1. This TCR was sampled from a woman in her forties or fifties with Graves' hyperthyroidism. This chain's CDR3 is CASSLDRQGMDEKLFF. The CDR3 DNA reads TGTGCCAGCAGCTTGGATCGACAGGGGATGGATGAAAAACTGTTTTTT. Variable domain in full (rest from reference TRBV5-6 and TRBJ1-4): DAGVTQSPTHLIKTRGQQVTLRCSPKSGHDTVSWYQQALGQGPQFIFQYYEEEERQRGNFPDRFSGHQFPNYSSELNVNALLLGDSALYLCASSLDRQGMDEKLFFGSGTQLSVL.